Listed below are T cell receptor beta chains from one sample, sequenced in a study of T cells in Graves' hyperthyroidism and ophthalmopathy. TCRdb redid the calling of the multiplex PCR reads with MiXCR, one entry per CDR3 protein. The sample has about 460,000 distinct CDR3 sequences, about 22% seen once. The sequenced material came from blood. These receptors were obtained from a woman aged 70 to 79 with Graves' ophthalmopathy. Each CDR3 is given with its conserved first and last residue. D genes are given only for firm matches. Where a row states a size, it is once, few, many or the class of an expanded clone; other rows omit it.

TGTGCCAGTAGTATGGAGAACACCGGGGAGCTGTTTTTT	CASSMENTGELFF	TRBV19	TRBJ2-2	-	few
TGCAGTGCTAGCCTCGGGACCATCGCCTACGAGCAGTACTTC	CSASLGTIAYEQYF	TRBV20-1	TRBJ2-7	-	-
TGTGCCAGCAGCCCCACCATGGGCAGTGACAATGAGCAGTTCTTC	CASSPTMGSDNEQFF	TRBV6-1	TRBJ2-1	-	-
TGTGCCAGCAGCTTGGTAATAGCGGGAGGTGGGGAGCAGTTCTTC	CASSLVIAGGGEQFF	TRBV11-2	TRBJ2-1	TRBD2	many
TGTGCCACTACGGACAGTACCAACACTGAAGCTTTCTTT	CATTDSTNTEAFF	TRBV24-1	TRBJ1-1	-	-
TGTGCCAGCAGATTTACTACTCTCAAGTACAATGAGCAGTTCTTC	CASRFTTLKYNEQFF	TRBV11-2	TRBJ2-1	-	few
TGTGCCAGCAGTGAGGCAACGGGAGGGCGGTACAATGAGCAGTTCTTC	CASSEATGGRYNEQFF	TRBV6-1	TRBJ2-1	TRBD2	many
TGCAGCGTTGAGGACAGCTACGAGCAGTACTTC	CSVEDSYEQYF	TRBV29-1	TRBJ2-7	-	many
TGTGCCAGCAGTTACGGGACAGGGGCGGCCTACGAGCAGTACTTC	CASSYGTGAAYEQYF	TRBV6-2/TRBV6-3	TRBJ2-7	TRBD1	-
TGTGCCACCATGCCGACTAGCGGATACAATGAGCAGTTCTTC	CATMPTSGYNEQFF	TRBV2	TRBJ2-1	TRBD2	few
TGTGCCAGCAGCTTACTTAGCCGCATCGATACGCAGTATTTT	CASSLLSRIDTQYF	TRBV7-8	TRBJ2-3	-	few
TGTGCCAGCAGCCCCAGAGGAGCAATGAACACTGAAGCTTTCTTT	CASSPRGAMNTEAFF	TRBV7-8	TRBJ1-1	-	many
TGTGCCAGCACCCAAGGGGGACTAGCGGGAGGCGGGCCAGATACGCAGTATTTT	CASTQGGLAGGGPDTQYF	TRBV2	TRBJ2-3	TRBD2	-
TGTGCCAGCAGTGAATCGGACCGATATCAGCCCCAGCATTTT	CASSESDRYQPQHF	TRBV6-1	TRBJ1-5	-	many
TGTGCTAGTGGTTTGGACTCCTGGGGACAGCATGGCTACGAGCAGTACTTC	CASGLDSWGQHGYEQYF	TRBV12-5	TRBJ2-7	TRBD1	-
TGTGCCACCAGTGAGCTTGGGTCCGGGGAGCTGTTTTTT	CATSELGSGELFF	TRBV24-1	TRBJ2-2	-	-
TGCAGTGCCTCCGGGGACGCAGATACGCAGTATTTT	CSASGDADTQYF	TRBV20-1	TRBJ2-3	-	few
TGTGCCAGTAGTTTCCAGAGAACCTACGAGCAGTACTTC	CASSFQRTYEQYF	TRBV19	TRBJ2-7	-	few
TGTGCCAGCAGTTACTCAACCCGGGGGACGAATTCACCCCTCCACTTT	CASSYSTRGTNSPLHF	TRBV6-5	TRBJ1-6	-	few
TGTGCCAGCAGCCCCGGGGGTTTTCAGCCCCAGCATTTT	CASSPGGFQPQHF	TRBV6-1	TRBJ1-5	-	-
TGTGCCAGCAGTTTGGTATTCCATGAGCCCCAGCATTTT	CASSLVFHEPQHF	TRBV12-3/TRBV12-4	TRBJ1-5	-	-
TGTGCCAGCAGACGACGACTAGCGGTGTCCACAGATACGCAGTATTTT	CASRRRLAVSTDTQYF	TRBV12-3/TRBV12-4	TRBJ2-3	TRBD2	many
TGTGCCAGCAGCCCTTCAGATACGCAGTATTTT	CASSPSDTQYF	TRBV11-2	TRBJ2-3	-	many
TGTGCCAGCAGTTTTAGGCCTAATTCACCCCTCCACTTT	CASSFRPNSPLHF	TRBV12-3/TRBV12-4	TRBJ1-6	-	many
TGTGCCAGCAGTGAAGGGACTAGCGGGATTGGAGAGCAGTTCTTC	CASSEGTSGIGEQFF	TRBV6-4	TRBJ2-1	TRBD2	-
TGTGCCAGCAGTGAAGGGACAGGGGTTGTAGAGACCCAGTACTTC	CASSEGTGVVETQYF	TRBV6-1	TRBJ2-5	TRBD1	once
TGTGCCAGCAGAGTGGGACAGTTTCCCACCGGGGAGCTGTTTTTT	CASRVGQFPTGELFF	TRBV5-6	TRBJ2-2	TRBD1	few
TGTGCCAGCAGCCCCCCCGGGACAGGGGGCCCAGATACGCAGTATTTT	CASSPPGTGGPDTQYF	TRBV11-3	TRBJ2-3	TRBD1	-
TGTGCCAGCAGCCGAGCGGGATGGAACACCGGGGAGCTGTTTTTT	CASSRAGWNTGELFF	TRBV28	TRBJ2-2	TRBD2	-
TGTGCCTGGAAGGGACTAGCGGAGAAGAATGAGCAGTTCTTC	CAWKGLAEKNEQFF	TRBV30	TRBJ2-1	TRBD2	-
TGTGCCAGCAGCATAATTAATGAGCAGTTCTTC	CASSIINEQFF	TRBV7-8	TRBJ2-1	-	many
TGTGCCACCAGTGGGACCCCTGGACAGGGTCGAAATACGCAGTATTTT	CATSGTPGQGRNTQYF	TRBV24-1	TRBJ2-3	TRBD1	few
TGTGCCAGCATCAAGAGGACTAGCACAGATACGCAGTATTTT	CASIKRTSTDTQYF	TRBV6-1	TRBJ2-3	-	few
TGTGCCAGCAGGGGGGGACTGCCCTATAGCAATCAGCCCCAGCATTTT	CASRGGLPYSNQPQHF	TRBV28	TRBJ1-5	-	many
TGTGCCAGCTCACCACCCGTCAGGGCCCGCACTGAAGCTTTCTTT	CASSPPVRARTEAFF	TRBV18	TRBJ1-1	-	few
TGTGCCAGCAGCCGGAGGGACAGCTTCAAAAACATTCAGTACTTC	CASSRRDSFKNIQYF	TRBV11-1	TRBJ2-4	-	-
TGTGCCAGCAGCCAAGATTGGAGCGGGACCACGGATACGCAGTATTTT	CASSQDWSGTTDTQYF	TRBV3-1	TRBJ2-3	TRBD2	-
TGTGCCAGCAGCCCAGGAGGTGCGGGGGAAGAGCCCCAGCATTTT	CASSPGGAGEEPQHF	TRBV12-3/TRBV12-4	TRBJ1-5	-	many
TGTGCCAGCAGTCCAGGACGGCTTTATGGCTACACCTTC	CASSPGRLYGYTF	TRBV28	TRBJ1-2	-	many
TGTGCCAGCAGTGTTCGGATGAACACTGAAGCTTTCTTT	CASSVRMNTEAFF	TRBV7-6	TRBJ1-1	-	many
TGTGCCAGCAGTTACTCGAGCGGGTTCGAGAGTACCTTGCAGTATTTT	CASSYSSGFESTLQYF	TRBV6-2/TRBV6-3	TRBJ2-3	-	-
TGCAGTGCTAGTCTCGGGGGAGATGGTCAGCCCCAGCATTTT	CSASLGGDGQPQHF	TRBV20-1	TRBJ1-5	-	many
TGTGCCAGCAGCTTACACTTCCGTAAAGCCGGCTCCTACAATGAGCAGTTCTTC	CASSLHFRKAGSYNEQFF	TRBV7-6	TRBJ2-1	-	-
TGTGCCAGCAGCCCGGACGCACAGAGAGAGACCCAGTACTTC	CASSPDAQRETQYF	TRBV7-2	TRBJ2-5	-	-
TGCAGTGCTAGAAGGAGGAGTTTGAACACTGAAGCTTTCTTT	CSARRRSLNTEAFF	TRBV20-1	TRBJ1-1	-	-
TGTGCCAGCAGCTTAGCCCAGGGGGATGGCTACACCTTC	CASSLAQGDGYTF	TRBV7-2	TRBJ1-2	TRBD1	many
TGTGCCAGCAGCTTCATTGGGGGGGGGAACACTGAAGCTTTCTTT	CASSFIGGGNTEAFF	TRBV7-3	TRBJ1-1	-	-
TGTGCCACGGGGACAGTGACGTCGAATGAGCAGTTCTTC	CATGTVTSNEQFF	TRBV24-1	TRBJ2-1	TRBD1	few
TGTGCCAGCAGTTTAGAACAGGGGGCGCATGCAGATACGCAGTATTTT	CASSLEQGAHADTQYF	TRBV28	TRBJ2-3	TRBD1	-
TGTGCCAGCAGCTTACTGGGGACAGTATTGCCAGGCTATGGCTACACCTTC	CASSLLGTVLPGYGYTF	TRBV11-1	TRBJ1-2	TRBD1	-
TGCAGTGCTATAGGAGGGAGGGGGTACAATGAGCAGTTCTTC	CSAIGGRGYNEQFF	TRBV20-1	TRBJ2-1	-	-
TGTGCTAGTGGCAGTCTAGCGGGAGGGGTGTACAATGAGCAGTTCTTC	CASGSLAGGVYNEQFF	TRBV12-5	TRBJ2-1	TRBD2	many
TGTGCCAGCCGACTAGCGGGAGCCGAGACCCAGTACTTC	CASRLAGAETQYF	TRBV11-2	TRBJ2-5	TRBD2	many
TGCAGTGCTTCTCGGCCGGAGGGGGCCGGTCAGCCCCAGCATTTT	CSASRPEGAGQPQHF	TRBV20-1	TRBJ1-5	TRBD1	-
TGTGCCAGTAGTATACCGGGCTCGTACAATGAGCAGTTCTTC	CASSIPGSYNEQFF	TRBV19	TRBJ2-1	-	few